This TCR beta chain stems from a study of blood T cell repertoires in COVID-19. Donors in Cohort 3 counted as recovered after two negative PCRs, clearance, or symptom resolution. The CDR3 is made up of 19 amino acids. The ends lost 4 bases at V and 3 bases at J; junction bases unmatched: 16. Germline CDR1 SGDLS, CDR2 YYNGEE. This clone has just a few counts. Authors' analysis steps: Reference gene primer amplification in the assay estimated nucleated cell counts. Clones were read by immunoSEQ multiplex PCR, and TCRdb kept only the in-frame ones, dropping some. The V and J calls and the clone size are those of that table, but D and trimming were determined from the DNA. The table lists around 240,000 clones, 86% of them singletons.

This receptor was taken from a woman aged 50 to 60 who had recovered from COVID-19. The chain couples TRBV9 to TRBJ2-2; 9 positions match TRBD2. What was sequenced was PBMCs or T cells enriched from blood (not recorded which). In DNA form, the CDR3 reads TGTGCCAGCAGCCCCCGGCCATTGCTAGCGGGATTGTACACCGGGGAGCTGTTTTTT. It yields the protein CASSPRPLLAGLYTGELFF.